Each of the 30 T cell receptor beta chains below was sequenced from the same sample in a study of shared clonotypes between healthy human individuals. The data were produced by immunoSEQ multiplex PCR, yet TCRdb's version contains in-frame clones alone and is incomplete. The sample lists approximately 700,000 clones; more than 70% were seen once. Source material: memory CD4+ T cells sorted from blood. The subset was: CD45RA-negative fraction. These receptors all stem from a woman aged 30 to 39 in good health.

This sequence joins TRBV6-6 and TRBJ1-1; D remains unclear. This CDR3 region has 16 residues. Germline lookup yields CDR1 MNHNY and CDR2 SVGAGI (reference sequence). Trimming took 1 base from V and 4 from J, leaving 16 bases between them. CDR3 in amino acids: CASSYFEGPWGTEAFF. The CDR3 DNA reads TGTGCCAGCAGTTACTTCGAGGGTCCTTGGGGCACTGAAGCTTTCTTT.

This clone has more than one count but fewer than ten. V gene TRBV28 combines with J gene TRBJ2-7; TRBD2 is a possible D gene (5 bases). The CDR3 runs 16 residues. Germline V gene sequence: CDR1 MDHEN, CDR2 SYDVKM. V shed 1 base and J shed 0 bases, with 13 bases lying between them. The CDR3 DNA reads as TGTGCCAGCAGTTTATTCGGGGAGCAGAACTCCTACGAGCAGTACTTC. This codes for CASSLFGEQNSYEQYF.

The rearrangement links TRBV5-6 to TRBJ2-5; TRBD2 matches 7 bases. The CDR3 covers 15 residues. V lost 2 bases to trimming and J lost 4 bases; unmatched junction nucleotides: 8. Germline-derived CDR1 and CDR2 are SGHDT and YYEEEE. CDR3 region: CASSLAGRSVETQYF. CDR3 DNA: TGTGCCAGCAGCTTAGCGGGAAGGAGTGTAGAGACCCAGTACTTC.

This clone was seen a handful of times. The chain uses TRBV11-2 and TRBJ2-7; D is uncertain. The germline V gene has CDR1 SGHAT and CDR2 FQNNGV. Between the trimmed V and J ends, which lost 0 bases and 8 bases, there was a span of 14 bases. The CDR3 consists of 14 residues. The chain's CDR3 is CASSLEWAARQQYF. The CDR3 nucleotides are TGTGCCAGCAGCTTAGAGTGGGCAGCTCGGCAGCAGTACTTC.

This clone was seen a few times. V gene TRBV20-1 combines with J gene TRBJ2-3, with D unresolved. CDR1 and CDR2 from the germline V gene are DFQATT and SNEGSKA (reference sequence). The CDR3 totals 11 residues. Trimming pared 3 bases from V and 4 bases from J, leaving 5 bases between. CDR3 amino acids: CSASQADTQYF. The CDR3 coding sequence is TGCAGTGCTAGTCAGGCAGATACGCAGTATTTT.

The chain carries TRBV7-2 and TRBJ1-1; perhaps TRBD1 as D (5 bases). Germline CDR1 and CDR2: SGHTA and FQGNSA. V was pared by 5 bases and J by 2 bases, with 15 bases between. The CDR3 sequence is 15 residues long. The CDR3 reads CASSDTRASNTEAFF. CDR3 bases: TGTGCCAGCAGCGACACCAGGGCTTCTAACACTGAAGCTTTCTTT.

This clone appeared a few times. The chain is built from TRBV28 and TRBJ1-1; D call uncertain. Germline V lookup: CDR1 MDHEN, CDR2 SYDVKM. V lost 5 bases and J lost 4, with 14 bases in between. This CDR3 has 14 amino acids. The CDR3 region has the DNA TGTGCCAGCAGTAGGAGCGCGGGGAGCACTGAAGCTTTCTTT. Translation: CASSRSAGSTEAFF.

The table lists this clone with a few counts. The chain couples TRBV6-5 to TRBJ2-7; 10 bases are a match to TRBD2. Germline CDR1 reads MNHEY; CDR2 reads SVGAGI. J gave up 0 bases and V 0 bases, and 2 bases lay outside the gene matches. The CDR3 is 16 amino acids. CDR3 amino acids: CASSYSGLADSYEQYF. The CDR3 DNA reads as TGTGCCAGCAGTTACTCCGGACTAGCGGACTCCTACGAGCAGTACTTC.

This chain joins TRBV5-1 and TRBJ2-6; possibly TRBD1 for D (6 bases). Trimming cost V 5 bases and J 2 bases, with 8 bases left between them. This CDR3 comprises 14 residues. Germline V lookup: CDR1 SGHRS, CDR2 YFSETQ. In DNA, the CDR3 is TGCGCCAGCAGAACAGGGCCTGGGGCCAACGTCCTGACTTTC. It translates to CASRTGPGANVLTF.

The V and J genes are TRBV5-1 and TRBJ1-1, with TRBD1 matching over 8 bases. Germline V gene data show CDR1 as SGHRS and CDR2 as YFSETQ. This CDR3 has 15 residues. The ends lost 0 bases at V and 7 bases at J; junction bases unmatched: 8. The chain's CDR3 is CASSLEVGGQGEAFF. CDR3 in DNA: TGCGCCAGCAGCTTGGAGGTAGGAGGACAGGGTGAAGCTTTCTTT.

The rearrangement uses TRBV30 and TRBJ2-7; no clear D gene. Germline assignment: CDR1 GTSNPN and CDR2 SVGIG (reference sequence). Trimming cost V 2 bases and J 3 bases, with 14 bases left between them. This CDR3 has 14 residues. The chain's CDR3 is CAWSTEYGLYEQYF. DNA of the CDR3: TGTGCCTGGAGTACGGAGTATGGGCTCTACGAGCAGTACTTC.

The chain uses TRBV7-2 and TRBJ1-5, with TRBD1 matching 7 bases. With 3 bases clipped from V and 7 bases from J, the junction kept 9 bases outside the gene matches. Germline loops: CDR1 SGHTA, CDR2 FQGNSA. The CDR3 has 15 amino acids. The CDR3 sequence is CASSLGSQGGQPQHF. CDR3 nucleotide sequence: TGTGCCAGCAGCTTGGGTTCCCAGGGGGGCCAGCCCCAGCATTTT. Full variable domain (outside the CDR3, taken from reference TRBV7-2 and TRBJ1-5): GAGVSQSPSNKVTEKGKDVELRCDPISGHTALYWYRQSLGQGLEFLIYFQGNSAPDKSGLPSDRFSAERTGGSVSTLTIQRTQQEDSAVYLCASSLGSQGGQPQHFGDGTRLSIL.

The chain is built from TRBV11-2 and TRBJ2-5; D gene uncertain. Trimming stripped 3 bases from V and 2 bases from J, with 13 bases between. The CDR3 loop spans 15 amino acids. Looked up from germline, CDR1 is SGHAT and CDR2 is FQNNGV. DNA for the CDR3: TGTGCCAGCAGCTTCGGCAGGACCCAACAAGAGACCCAGTACTTC. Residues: CASSFGRTQQETQYF.

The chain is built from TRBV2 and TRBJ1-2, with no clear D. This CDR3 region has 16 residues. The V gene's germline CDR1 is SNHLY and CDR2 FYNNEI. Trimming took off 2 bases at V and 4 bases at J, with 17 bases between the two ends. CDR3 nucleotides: TGTGCCAGCAGTGAACAAACAGACTTCTATTTCTATGGCTACACCTTC. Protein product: CASSEQTDFYFYGYTF. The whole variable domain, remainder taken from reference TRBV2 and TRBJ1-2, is EPEVTQTPSHQVTQMGQEVILRCVPISNHLYFYWYRQILGQKVEFLVSFYNNEISEKSEIFDDQFSVERPDGSNFTLKIRSTKLEDSAMYFCASSEQTDFYFYGYTFGSGTRLTVV.

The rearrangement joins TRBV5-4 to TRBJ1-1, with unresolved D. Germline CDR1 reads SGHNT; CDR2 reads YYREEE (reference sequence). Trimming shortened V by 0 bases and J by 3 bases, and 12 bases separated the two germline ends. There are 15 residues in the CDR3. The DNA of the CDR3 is TGTGCCAGCAGCTTGGCCACCACCCGGCACACTGAAGCTTTCTTT. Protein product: CASSLATTRHTEAFF.

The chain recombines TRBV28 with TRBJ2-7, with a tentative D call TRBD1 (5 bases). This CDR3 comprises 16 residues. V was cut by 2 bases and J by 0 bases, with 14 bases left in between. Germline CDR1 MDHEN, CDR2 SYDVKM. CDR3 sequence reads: CASSLGYGRDSYEQYF. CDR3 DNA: TGTGCCAGCAGTTTAGGTTATGGCAGGGACTCCTACGAGCAGTACTTC.

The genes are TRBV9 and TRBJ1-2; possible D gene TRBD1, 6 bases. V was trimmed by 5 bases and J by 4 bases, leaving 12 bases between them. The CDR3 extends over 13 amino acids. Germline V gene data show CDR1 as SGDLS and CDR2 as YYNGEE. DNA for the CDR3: TGTGCCAGCAGGGACATGGGGGCCTATGGCTACACCTTC. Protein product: CASRDMGAYGYTF.

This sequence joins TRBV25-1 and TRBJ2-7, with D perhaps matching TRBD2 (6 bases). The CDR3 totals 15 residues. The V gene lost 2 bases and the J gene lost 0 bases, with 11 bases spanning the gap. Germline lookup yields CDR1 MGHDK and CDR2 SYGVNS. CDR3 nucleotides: TGTGCCAGCAGTGAAGCGAGCGGGCGCTCCTACGAGCAGTACTTC. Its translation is CASSEASGRSYEQYF.

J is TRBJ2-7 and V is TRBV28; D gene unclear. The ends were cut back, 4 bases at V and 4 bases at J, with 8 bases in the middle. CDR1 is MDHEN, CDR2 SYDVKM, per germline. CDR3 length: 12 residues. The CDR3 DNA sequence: TGTGCCAGCAGTTCACAAGTTTACGAGCAGTACTTC. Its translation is CASSSQVYEQYF.

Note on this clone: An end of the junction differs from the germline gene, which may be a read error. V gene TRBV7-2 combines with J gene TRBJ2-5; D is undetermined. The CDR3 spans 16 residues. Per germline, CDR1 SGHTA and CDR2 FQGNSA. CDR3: CASSPRKDGSIQTQHF. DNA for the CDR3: TGCGCCAGCAGCCCGCGTAAGGACGGAAGCATCCAGACCCAGCACTTC.

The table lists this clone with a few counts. The CDR3 is CSVYRVRDYGYTF. The CDR3 coding sequence is TGCAGCGTGTACAGGGTTCGGGACTATGGCTACACCTTC. The rearrangement uses TRBV29-1 and TRBJ1-2, with D maybe TRBD1 (6 bases). With 6 bases removed from V and 3 bases from J, the gap between germline ends came to 14 bases. This CDR3 is built from 13 residues. Germline V gene lookup returns CDR1 SQVTM and CDR2 ANQGSEA.

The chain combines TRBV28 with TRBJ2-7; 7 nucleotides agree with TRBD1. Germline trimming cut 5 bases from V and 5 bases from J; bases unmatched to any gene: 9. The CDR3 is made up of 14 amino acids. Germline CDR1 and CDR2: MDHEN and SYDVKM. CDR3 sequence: CASSPWTGSHEQYF. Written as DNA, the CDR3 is TGTGCCAGCAGTCCCTGGACAGGATCCCACGAGCAGTACTTC.

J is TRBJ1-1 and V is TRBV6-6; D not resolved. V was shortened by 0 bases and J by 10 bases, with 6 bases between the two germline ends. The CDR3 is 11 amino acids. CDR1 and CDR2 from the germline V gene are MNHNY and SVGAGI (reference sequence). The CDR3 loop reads CASSYSGGAFF. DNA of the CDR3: TGTGCCAGCAGTTACTCGGGTGGAGCTTTCTTT.

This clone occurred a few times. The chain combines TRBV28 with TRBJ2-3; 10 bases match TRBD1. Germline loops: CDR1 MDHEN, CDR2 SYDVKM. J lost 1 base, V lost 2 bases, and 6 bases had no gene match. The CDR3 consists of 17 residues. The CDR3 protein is CASSLMTGGLRTDTQYF. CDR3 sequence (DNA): TGTGCCAGCAGTTTAATGACAGGGGGCCTACGCACAGATACGCAGTATTTT.

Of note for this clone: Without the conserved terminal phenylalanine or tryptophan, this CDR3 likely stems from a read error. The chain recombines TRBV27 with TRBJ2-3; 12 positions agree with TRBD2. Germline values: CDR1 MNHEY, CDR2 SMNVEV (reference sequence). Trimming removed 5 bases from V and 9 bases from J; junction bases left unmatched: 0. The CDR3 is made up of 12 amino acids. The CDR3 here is CASSGTSGTQYL. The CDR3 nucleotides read TGTGCCAGCAGTGGGACTAGCGGGACGCAGTATCTT.

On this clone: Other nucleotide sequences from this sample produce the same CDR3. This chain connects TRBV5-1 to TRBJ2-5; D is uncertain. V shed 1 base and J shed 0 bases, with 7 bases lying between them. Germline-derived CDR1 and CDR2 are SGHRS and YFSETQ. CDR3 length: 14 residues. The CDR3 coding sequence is TGCGCCAGCAGCTTGAGCCAAAACCAAGAGACCCAGTACTTC. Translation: CASSLSQNQETQYF.

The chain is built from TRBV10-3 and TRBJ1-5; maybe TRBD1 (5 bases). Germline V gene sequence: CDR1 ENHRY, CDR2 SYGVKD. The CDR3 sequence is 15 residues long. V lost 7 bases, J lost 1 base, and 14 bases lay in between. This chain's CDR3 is CAIKGDGTSNQPQHF. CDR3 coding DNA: TGTGCCATCAAGGGCGACGGGACGAGCAATCAGCCCCAGCATTTT.

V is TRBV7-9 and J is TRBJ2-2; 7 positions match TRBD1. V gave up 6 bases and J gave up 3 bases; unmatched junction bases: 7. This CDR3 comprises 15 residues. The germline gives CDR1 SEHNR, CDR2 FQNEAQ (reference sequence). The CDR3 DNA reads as TGTGCCAGCAGTGCTAGACAGGGTTACACCGGGGAGCTGTTTTTT. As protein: CASSARQGYTGELFF.

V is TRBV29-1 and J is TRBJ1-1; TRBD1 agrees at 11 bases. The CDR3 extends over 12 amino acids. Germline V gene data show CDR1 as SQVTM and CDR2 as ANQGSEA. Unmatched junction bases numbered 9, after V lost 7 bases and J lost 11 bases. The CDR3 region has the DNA TGCAGCGCGGACAGGGGGCGCCTCGGGGCTTTCTTT. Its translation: CSADRGRLGAFF.

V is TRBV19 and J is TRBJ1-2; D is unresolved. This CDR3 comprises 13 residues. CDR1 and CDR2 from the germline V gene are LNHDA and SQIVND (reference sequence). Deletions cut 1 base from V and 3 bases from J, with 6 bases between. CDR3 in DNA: TGTGCCAGTAGTATAGCAGGAGACTATGGCTACACCTTC. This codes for CASSIAGDYGYTF.